This T cell receptor (beta chain) was captured in a study of cytomegalovirus exposure and HLA in healthy donors. The J segment lost 5 bases and the V segment lost 2 bases, leaving 8 bases of the junction unmatched. The V gene's germline CDR1 is WNHNN and CDR2 SYGVQD (reference sequence). CDR3 length: 15 amino acids. 60 Vbeta and 13 Jbeta primers were used in PCR. This table comes from immunoSEQ multiplex PCR, and its TCRdb copy is limited to in-frame clones, with some not included. Of around 160,000 clones listed, 65% to 80% were seen once; the top ten hold 13%. The chain carries TRBV10-1 and TRBJ2-7, with 8 nucleotides matching TRBD2. This clonotype was sampled from a man aged 35-49 years in good health and CMV-seropositive. What was sequenced was PBMCs. The CDR3 DNA is TGCGCCAGCAGTGAGAGCGGGAGCGGTCGGGACGAGCAGTACTTC. It is translated as CASSESGSGRDEQYF.